These 14 T cell receptor beta chains came from one sample sequenced in a study of blood T cell repertoires in COVID-19. The table came from immunoSEQ multiplex PCR; TCRdb's copy has only in-frame clones and leaves some out. This table holds 40,000 or so clones, more than 80% found once. Sequencing was carried out using peripheral blood. The receptors shown here come from a man aged 55-75 years with acute or convalescent COVID-19.

This chain joins TRBV6-5 and TRBJ1-5; perhaps TRBD1 as D (6 bases). This CDR3 contains 15 residues. V dropped 6 bases and J dropped 1 base, with 13 bases sitting between them. Germline V gene data show CDR1 as MNHEY and CDR2 as SVGAGI. CDR3 amino acids: CASRRKGDSNQPQHF. The CDR3 nucleotides are TGTGCCAGCAGACGAAAGGGGGACAGCAATCAGCCCCAGCATTTT.

The chain is built from TRBV5-1 and TRBJ2-3, with D possibly TRBD2 on 6 matching bases. Germline loops: CDR1 SGHRS, CDR2 YFSETQ. The length of the CDR3 is 16 residues. Trimming stripped 3 bases from V and 0 bases from J, with 14 bases between. The CDR3: CASSWGLTTSTDTQYF. As DNA, the CDR3 is TGCGCCAGCAGCTGGGGACTCACTACTAGCACAGATACGCAGTATTTT.

The chain carries TRBV30 and TRBJ2-7, with D possibly matching TRBD1 (6 bases). V was clipped by 5 bases and J by 4 bases, with 12 bases between them. The CDR3 length is 12 residues. Germline V gene sequence: CDR1 GTSNPN, CDR2 SVGIG (reference sequence). CDR3 sequence reads: CAWRQGSYEQYF. The CDR3 DNA is TGTGCCTGGCGCCAGGGGAGTTACGAGCAGTACTTC.

The CDR3 here is CAISEPGGLQREQYF. CDR3 nucleotide sequence: TGTGCCATCAGTGAGCCGGGCGGGTTGCAACGCGAGCAGTACTTC. The chain employs TRBV10-3 and TRBJ2-7, with D possibly matching TRBD2 (5 bases). This CDR3 contains 15 residues. Trimming took 2 bases from V and 6 from J, leaving 17 bases between them. The V gene's germline CDR1 is ENHRY and CDR2 SYGVKD.

The genes are TRBV7-9 and TRBJ1-1; tentative D call: TRBD1 (6 bases). V lost 10 bases and J 6 bases, leaving 15 bases between the germline ends. CDR3 length equals 12 residues. CDR1 is SEHNR, CDR2 FQNEAQ, per germline (reference sequence). CDR3 DNA sequence: TGTGCCACGTCAGGGGACGCCCCTGAAGCTTTCTTT. Its protein product is CATSGDAPEAFF. The full variable domain, in which reference TRBV7-9 and TRBJ1-1 provide the parts outside the CDR3, is DTGVSQNPRHKITKRGQNVTFRCDPISEHNRLYWYRQTLGQGPEFLTYFQNEAQLEKSRLLSDRFSAERPKGSFSTLEIQRTEQGDSAMYLCATSGDAPEAFFGQGTRLTVV.

This clone has just a few counts. V and J are TRBV5-1 and TRBJ1-1, with D possibly matching TRBD1 (5 bases). CDR3 length: 13 residues. Germline CDR1 SGHRS, CDR2 YFSETQ. Trimming removed 1 base at V and 11 bases at J, with 15 bases between. In DNA, the CDR3 is TGCGCCAGCAGCTTGACCGCGGGGGTCTCGGCTTTCTTT. This gives the protein CASSLTAGVSAFF.

This chain connects TRBV12-5 to TRBJ2-5; TRBD1 matches at 7 bases. Trimming at V came to 1 base and at J to 6 bases, leaving 2 bases not matched to a gene. The CDR3 contains 13 residues. Germline CDR1 is LGHNT and CDR2 is FRNRAP. The DNA for the CDR3 is TGTGCTAGTGGTTTGGGACAGGGAAAGACCCAGTACTTC. Protein product: CASGLGQGKTQYF.

V is TRBV10-3 and J is TRBJ2-6, with 10 nucleotides matching TRBD1. Germline values: CDR1 ENHRY, CDR2 SYGVKD. The CDR3 is 20 residues long. The ends lost 6 bases at V and 0 bases at J; junction bases unmatched: 14. This CDR3 reads CAIRSGTGVPYNSGANVLTF. CDR3 nucleotides: TGTGCCATCAGATCCGGGACAGGGGTTCCATATAACTCTGGGGCCAACGTCCTGACTTTC.

This rearrangement joins TRBV5-1 to TRBJ2-5; TRBD1 might be the D (6 bases). CDR1 is SGHRS, CDR2 YFSETQ, per germline. The germline V and J ends were trimmed by 4 bases and 1 base, with 11 bases remaining between them. This CDR3 has 14 amino acids. This chain's CDR3 is CASSPRDIQETQYF. The DNA for the CDR3 is TGCGCCAGCAGCCCAAGGGACATCCAAGAGACCCAGTACTTC.

This rearrangement joins TRBV19 to TRBJ2-2; 15 positions match TRBD2. Germline V gene lookup returns CDR1 LNHDA and CDR2 SQIVND (reference sequence). Unmatched junction bases numbered 5, after V lost 8 bases and J lost 4 bases. The CDR3 covers 16 residues. Here the CDR3 reads CASGGLAGGPTGELFF. The CDR3, as DNA: TGTGCCAGTGGGGGACTAGCGGGAGGTCCCACCGGGGAGCTGTTTTTT.

The CDR3, as DNA: TGTGCCAGCAGCTTGCTCACGGACTATGGCTACACCTTC. Amino acids: CASSLLTDYGYTF. The V gene is TRBV5-4, the J gene TRBJ1-2; no clear D gene. Per the germline V gene, CDR1 is SGHNT and CDR2 is YYREEE (reference sequence). CDR3 length equals 13 residues. Trimming took 1 base from V and 3 from J, leaving 7 bases between them. The full variable domain, in which reference TRBV5-4 and TRBJ1-2 provide the parts outside the CDR3, is ETGVTQSPTHLIKTRGQQVTLRCSSQSGHNTVSWYQQALGQGPQFIFQYYREEENGRGNFPPRFSGLQFPNYSSELNVNALELDDSALYLCASSLLTDYGYTFGSGTRLTVV.

V usage is TRBV30 and J usage is TRBJ1-6; weak D call: TRBD1 (6 bases). The ends were cut back, 2 bases at V and 8 bases at J, with 10 bases in the middle. This CDR3 comprises 13 residues. Looked up from germline, CDR1 is GTSNPN and CDR2 is SVGIG (reference sequence). The CDR3 protein is CAWSRGGDSPLHF. The CDR3 bases are TGTGCCTGGAGTCGCGGGGGCGATTCACCCCTCCACTTT. The variable domain in full, with the rest retrieved from reference TRBV30 and TRBJ1-6, is SQTIHQWPATLVQPVGSPLSLECTVEGTSNPNLYWYRQAAGRGLQLLFYSVGIGQISSEVPQNLSASRPQDRQFILSSKKLLLSDSGFYLCAWSRGGDSPLHFGNGTRLTVT.

V gene TRBV5-4 combines with J gene TRBJ2-5; no reliable D call. CDR1 SGHNT and CDR2 YYREEE come from the germline V gene (reference sequence). V was shortened by 3 bases and J by 4 bases, with 10 bases between the two germline ends. The CDR3 is made up of 13 amino acids. The CDR3, as DNA: TGTGCCAGCAGCTCCCAGGTGATAGAGACCCAGTACTTC. It yields the protein CASSSQVIETQYF.

This clone was found a few times. This chain joins TRBV29-1 and TRBJ1-2, with 7 nucleotides matching TRBD1. With V trimmed by 6 bases and J by 5 bases, 9 bases remained unmatched. Germline values: CDR1 SQVTM, CDR2 ANQGSEA. This CDR3 has 13 residues. The CDR3 here is CSVGTEPIYGYTF. For the CDR3, the DNA is TGCAGCGTAGGGACAGAACCAATTTATGGCTACACCTTC.